The rows below give T cell receptor beta chains drawn from one sample of a study of blood T cell repertoires in COVID-19. The data were produced by immunoSEQ multiplex PCR, yet TCRdb's version contains in-frame clones alone and is incomplete. The table has some 320,000 clones, around 87% seen once. The sample taken for sequencing was peripheral blood. The receptors derive from a woman between 45 and 60 years old who had recovered from COVID-19. CDR3s include the opening cysteine and the closing phenylalanine or tryptophan. Each record gives: clone size, V gene, J gene, D gene, CDR3 DNA, CDR3 protein. The D gene is left open where the match is weak. Clone sizes are given selectively: once, few, many, or a class where the clone is expanded.

-	TRBV7-2	TRBJ1-2	TRBD1	TGTGCCAGCAGCTTAGAGGGACAGCTCTATGGCTACACCTTC	CASSLEGQLYGYTF
-	TRBV5-1	TRBJ1-1	-	TGCGCCAGCAGCTTGTTTGCAGGGTGGGAAACTGAAGCTTTCTTT	CASSLFAGWETEAFF
-	TRBV6-5	TRBJ1-2	-	TGTGCCAGCAGTTACTCGAGCGGAGGAGTTGGCTACACCTTC	CASSYSSGGVGYTF
-	TRBV19	TRBJ2-1	TRBD1	TGTGCCAGTAGTAGCGGACAGGCGAATGAGCAGTTCTTC	CASSSGQANEQFF
-	TRBV2	TRBJ1-1	-	TGTGCCAGCAAGGGGTTCACAGGGCGGACTGAAGCTTTCTTT	CASKGFTGRTEAFF
-	TRBV7-8	TRBJ1-5	-	TGTGCCAGCAGCTCGTATAGCAATCAGCCCCAGCATTTT	CASSSYSNQPQHF
-	TRBV7-6	TRBJ2-1	TRBD2	TGTGCCAGCAGCTTAGGCCCTTTCCAGGGAGGGGAGCAGTTCTTC	CASSLGPFQGGEQFF
-	TRBV18	TRBJ2-3	TRBD2	TGTGCCAGCTCAAACAGCGGGACGACAGATACGCAGTATTTT	CASSNSGTTDTQYF
-	TRBV7-2	TRBJ2-3	-	TGTGCCAGCAGCTTACTAGGGGCCACAGATACGCAGTATTTT	CASSLLGATDTQYF
-	TRBV7-2	TRBJ2-4	-	TGTGCCAGCAGCTTAGATGGCCTCTGGGCCAAAAACATTCAGTACTTC	CASSLDGLWAKNIQYF
few	TRBV4-2	TRBJ1-5	-	TGTGCCAGCAGCCAAGACCTTCTTCAGCCCCAGCATTTT	CASSQDLLQPQHF
-	TRBV14	TRBJ2-3	-	TGTGCCAGCAGCCAAGCAGGCGGAGGTATCACAGATACGCAGTATTTT	CASSQAGGGITDTQYF
-	TRBV5-4	TRBJ2-5	TRBD1	TGTGCCAGCAGCTTGCAAGGGACAGCGCAAGAGACCCAGTACTTC	CASSLQGTAQETQYF
-	TRBV13	TRBJ2-7	-	TGTGCCAGCAGCTTAGGCGGGGATAATGCCTACGAGCAGTACTTC	CASSLGGDNAYEQYF
-	TRBV3-1/TRBV3-2	TRBJ2-5	-	TGTGCCAGCAGCCAACAAGTACTAGCTGGGGAGACCCAGTACTTC	CASSQQVLAGETQYF
once	TRBV3-1/TRBV3-2	TRBJ2-1	-	TGTGCCAGCAGCCAAGACAGGTACAATGAGCAGTTCTTC	CASSQDRYNEQFF